What follows describes a single TCR beta chain. The data were obtained in a study of blood T cell repertoires in COVID-19. The CDR3 is made up of 15 amino acids. In germline, CDR1 is SGHRS, CDR2 YFSETQ. Deletions cut 4 bases from V and 0 bases from J, with 13 bases between. Using immunoSEQ multiplex PCR, the repertoire was profiled, and TCRdb retains in-frame clones only, with some absent. Among nearly 45,000 clones listed, 85% to 90% were seen once. The chain carries TRBV5-1 and TRBJ1-1; a weak D match, TRBD1 (5 bases). The clonotype was recovered from a man aged 35 to 55 with COVID-19, enrolled during active disease. Sequenced input: peripheral blood. CDR3: CASSRSRVMNTEAFF. The DNA for the CDR3 is TGCGCCAGCAGCAGGTCCAGGGTCATGAACACTGAAGCTTTCTTT.